The 17 T cell receptor beta chains presented below share a single source sample, sequenced in a study of T cell responses to AZD1222 COVID-19 vaccine. Sequencing was performed with immunoSEQ multiplex PCR; in TCRdb, only in-frame clones are kept and a portion is missing. The table lists 180,000 or so clones, 90% to 95% of them singletons. Sequencing used peripheral blood, obtained 28 days after the second AZD1222 dose. Receptors originate from an adult who received the AZD1222 COVID-19 vaccine.

The chain joins TRBV7-3 to TRBJ1-1; D is possibly TRBD1 (5 bases). The V gene lost 5 bases and the J gene lost 6 bases, with 10 bases spanning the gap. CDR1 is SGHTA and CDR2 is FQGTGA in the germline V gene. CDR3 size: 12 residues. CDR3 region: CASSLGGPEAFF. The CDR3 DNA reads TGTGCCAGCAGCCTCGGGGGTCCTGAAGCTTTCTTT. Looking up the rest from reference TRBV7-3 and TRBJ1-1 gives the full variable domain: GAGVSQTPSNKVTEKGKYVELRCDPISGHTALYWYRQSLGQGPEFLIYFQGTGAADDSGLPNDRFFAVRPEGSVSTLKIQRTERGDSAVYLCASSLGGPEAFFGQGTRLTVV.

The chain has TRBV6-5 and TRBJ1-4; 7 bases are a match to TRBD1. This CDR3 is 13 amino acids long. V lost 6 bases to trimming and J lost 6 bases; unmatched junction nucleotides: 4. Germline-derived CDR1 and CDR2 are MNHEY and SVGAGI. The CDR3 bases are TGTGCCAGCAGAGTTACAGGGGATGAAAAACTGTTTTTT. It translates to CASRVTGDEKLFF.

This chain links TRBV5-4 with TRBJ1-3; maybe TRBD1 (5 bases). This CDR3 contains 13 residues. Germline V gene sequence: CDR1 SGHNT, CDR2 YYREEE (reference sequence). V was trimmed by 1 base and J by 10 bases, leaving 12 bases between them. CDR3 sequence reads: CASSLQSGSTIYF. The CDR3 DNA sequence: TGTGCCAGCAGCTTGCAGTCAGGGAGTACCATATATTTT.

The rearrangement joins TRBV24-1 to TRBJ2-1; perhaps TRBD2 as D (5 bases). Germline CDR1 is KGHDR and CDR2 is SFDVKD. CDR3 length: 13 residues. V lost 0 bases to trimming and J lost 13 bases, with 12 bases between them. CDR3 DNA: TGTGCCACCAGTGATTTGAGCGGAAACGCCCAGTTCTTC. Protein: CATSDLSGNAQFF.

This sequence joins TRBV2 and TRBJ1-2; TRBD1 might be the D (6 bases). The CDR3 spans 14 residues. CDR1 is SNHLY, CDR2 FYNNEI, per germline. V dropped 6 bases and J dropped 8 bases, with 19 bases sitting between them. CDR3 amino acids: CASRKPPSQGGYTF. DNA of the CDR3: TGTGCCAGCAGAAAACCCCCTTCTCAGGGGGGCTACACCTTC.

This clone was counted a single time. The rearrangement uses TRBV19 and TRBJ1-6; D is undetermined. CDR1 and CDR2 from the germline V gene are LNHDA and SQIVND (reference sequence). V was trimmed by 4 bases and J by 4 bases, leaving 5 bases between them. The CDR3 loop spans 13 amino acids. CDR3 sequence: CASSTGYNSPLHF. The CDR3 nucleotides are TGTGCCAGTAGTACCGGTTATAATTCACCCCTCCACTTT.

J is TRBJ1-3 and V is TRBV6-1; unclear D gene. Germline values: CDR1 MNHNS, CDR2 SASEGT. Trimming took 3 bases from V and 0 from J, leaving 9 bases between them. The CDR3 is 15 residues long. The CDR3 region is CASSEWRVSGNTIYF. CDR3 coding DNA: TGTGCCAGCAGTGAGTGGCGGGTCTCTGGAAACACCATATATTTT.

The rearrangement links TRBV4-1 to TRBJ2-3, with 10 positions matching TRBD2. Germline loops: CDR1 MGHRA, CDR2 YSYEKL. The CDR3 is made up of 18 amino acids. J was trimmed by 4 bases and V by 1 base; bases with no gene match: 11. The CDR3, as DNA: TGCGCCAGCAGCCAAGGGCTAGCGGGAGTCAGGTGGGCAGATACGCAGTATTTT. Translation gives CASSQGLAGVRWADTQYF.

This CDR3 reads CAWSRDRDHYGYTF. The DNA for the CDR3 is TGTGCCTGGAGTAGGGACCGTGATCACTATGGCTACACCTTC. The genes are TRBV30 and TRBJ1-2; tentative D call: TRBD1 (5 bases). The V and J ends lost 2 bases and 3 bases respectively, with 13 bases between them. CDR3 length equals 14 residues. Germline V gene sequence: CDR1 GTSNPN, CDR2 SVGIG (reference sequence).

The CDR3 DNA sequence: TGTGCCAGTAGTATATCCACCCCACAGGGATTATACGAGCAGTACTTC. This encodes CASSISTPQGLYEQYF. The V gene is TRBV19, the J gene TRBJ2-7; D might be TRBD1 (6 bases). In germline, CDR1 is LNHDA, CDR2 SQIVND (reference sequence). This CDR3 contains 16 residues. The V and J ends lost 2 bases and 4 bases respectively, with 18 bases between them. Using reference TRBV19 and TRBJ2-7 for the parts outside the CDR3, the full variable domain is DGGITQSPKYLFRKEGQNVTLSCEQNLNHDAMYWYRQDPGQGLRLIYYSQIVNDFQKGDIAEGYSVSREKKESFPLTVTSAQKNPTAFYLCASSISTPQGLYEQYFGPGTRLTVT.

The chain links TRBV20-1 to TRBJ2-1; D unclear. There are 10 residues in the CDR3. V was shortened by 3 bases and J by 8 bases, with 5 bases between the two germline ends. Germline CDR1 DFQATT, CDR2 SNEGSKA (reference sequence). CDR3 amino acids: CSASAYEQFF. CDR3 in DNA: TGCAGTGCTAGTGCGTATGAGCAGTTCTTC.

The chain couples TRBV29-1 to TRBJ1-1; D gene ambiguous. Germline loops: CDR1 SQVTM, CDR2 ANQGSEA. The CDR3 is 15 amino acids. The V end was cut by 3 bases, the J end by 0 bases, with 14 bases between. The CDR3 is CSVDDPREMNTEAFF. In DNA form, the CDR3 reads TGCAGCGTTGACGATCCTAGAGAAATGAACACTGAAGCTTTCTTT.

V usage is TRBV28 and J usage is TRBJ1-2; D unclear. The CDR3 is 12 amino acids. The V end lost 6 bases, the J end lost 4 bases, and 9 bases lay between the germline ends. Germline values: CDR1 MDHEN, CDR2 SYDVKM. This CDR3 is CASRRPAYGYTF. CDR3 nucleotides: TGTGCCAGCAGACGGCCCGCCTATGGCTACACCTTC.

V gene TRBV9 combines with J gene TRBJ2-7; 10 positions agree with TRBD2. The germline gives CDR1 SGDLS, CDR2 YYNGEE. This CDR3 comprises 14 residues. V shed 3 bases and J 6 bases; nucleotides not matched to a gene: 6. The CDR3 DNA reads as TGTGCCAGCAGCGAGGGACTAGCGATAGCCGAGCAGTACTTC. Translating it yields CASSEGLAIAEQYF.

This chain uses TRBV28 with TRBJ2-1; 7 bases align to TRBD1. J was trimmed by 2 bases and V by 2 bases; bases with no gene match: 15. This CDR3 is built from 19 residues. Germline V lookup: CDR1 MDHEN, CDR2 SYDVKM. The CDR3 sequence: CASSLPSVRGPQAYNEQFF. CDR3 nucleotides: TGTGCCAGCAGTTTACCTTCCGTAAGGGGGCCCCAGGCCTACAATGAGCAGTTCTTC.

Here the CDR3 reads CASTLGGIDTDTQYF. DNA of the CDR3: TGTGCCAGCACCCTGGGGGGGATAGACACAGATACGCAGTATTTT. The genes are TRBV5-6 and TRBJ2-3, with 7 bases lining up with TRBD2. V shed 6 bases, J shed 2 bases, and the junction held 9 bases outside the gene matches. Germline lookup yields CDR1 SGHDT and CDR2 YYEEEE. This CDR3 contains 15 residues.

The chain employs TRBV18 and TRBJ2-2; unclear D gene. Germline V CDR1 and CDR2: KGHSH, LQKENI. CDR3 length: 16 residues. V shed 2 bases and J shed 4 bases, with 14 bases lying between them. Here the CDR3 DNA reads TGTGCCAGCTCACCAGGGGTTTCGGGTCTCACCGGGGAGCTGTTTTTT. The encoded protein is CASSPGVSGLTGELFF.